These 14 T cell receptor beta chains originate from one sample sequenced in a study of T cell changes during pregnancy in multiple sclerosis. Assay used: immunoSEQ multiplex PCR; TCRdb lists only in-frame clones, some missing. The sample holds some 100,000 clones; almost 95% are singletons and the top ten take 0.7% to 0.9%. The sequences come from peripheral blood, collected before pregnancy. The source of these receptors is a female donor with multiple sclerosis, enrolled in a pregnancy study.

CDR3 nucleotide sequence: TGTGCCAGCAGCCAAGATCGGGACTGGACAAGTCTTTCCTACGAGCAGTACTTC. Residues: CASSQDRDWTSLSYEQYF. The V call is TRBV4-2, the J call TRBJ2-7; D perhaps matches TRBD2 (6 bases). Germline assignment: CDR1 LGHNA and CDR2 YNFKEQ. The CDR3 consists of 18 residues. Trimming pared 0 bases from V and 1 base from J, leaving 19 bases between.

The chain carries TRBV27 and TRBJ1-1, with 9 bases matching TRBD1. The CDR3 extends over 14 amino acids. Unmatched junction bases numbered 6, after V lost 5 bases and J lost 5 bases. The germline CDR1 and CDR2 sequences are MNHEY and SMNVEV (reference sequence). The CDR3 region has the DNA TGTGCCAGCAGTCCCGGGACAGGGTCAACTGAAGCTTTCTTT. As protein: CASSPGTGSTEAFF.

DNA of the CDR3: TGTGCCAGTTTAAGGGGTAGGGGAGGAGAGACCCAGTACTTC. Translated, it gives CASLRGRGGETQYF. V gene TRBV7-9 combines with J gene TRBJ2-5, with a weak D call TRBD2 (6 bases). CDR3 length: 14 amino acids. The germline CDR1 and CDR2 sequences are SEHNR and FQNEAQ (reference sequence). V was pared by 9 bases and J by 4 bases, with 18 bases between.

This sequence joins TRBV5-4 and TRBJ1-4; D not resolved. The ends were cut back, 8 bases at V and 6 bases at J, with 17 bases in the middle. The CDR3 sequence is 14 residues long. From germline, CDR1 is SGHNT and CDR2 YYREEE (reference sequence). The CDR3 region has the DNA TGTGCCAGTCGAGACCCGATGAGGGATGAAAAACTGTTTTTT. This gives the protein CASRDPMRDEKLFF.

The rearrangement joins TRBV30 to TRBJ1-1; TRBD1 agrees at 8 bases. This CDR3 contains 12 residues. Germline CDR1 and CDR2: GTSNPN and SVGIG (reference sequence). J gave up 5 bases and V 5 bases, and 4 bases lay outside the gene matches. CDR3 sequence (DNA): TGTGCCTGGGACAGGGGAATGACTGAAGCTTTCTTT. Residues: CAWDRGMTEAFF.

The chain uses TRBV4-2 and TRBJ2-3; D is perhaps TRBD2 (7 bases). The CDR3 is 15 amino acids. The V gene's germline CDR1 is LGHNA and CDR2 YNFKEQ. V dropped 8 bases and J dropped 1 base, with 16 bases sitting between them. In DNA, the CDR3 is TGTGCCAGCGGAGGGGGGGAGGGCGGCACAGATACGCAGTATTTT. This codes for CASGGGEGGTDTQYF.

The chain combines TRBV10-3 with TRBJ2-7; the match to TRBD1 covers 7 bases. This CDR3 contains 13 residues. In germline, CDR1 is ENHRY, CDR2 SYGVKD. The junction had 4 bases not matched to a gene; V was cut back by 6 bases and J by 2 bases. The CDR3 DNA sequence: TGTGCCATCAGGGGGGACAGAGCCTACGAGCAGTACTTC. Its translation is CAIRGDRAYEQYF.

The rearrangement joins TRBV5-1 to TRBJ2-7; 8 bases line up with TRBD2. The J segment lost 4 bases and the V segment lost 1 base, leaving 7 bases of the junction unmatched. The CDR3 length is 15 residues. Germline CDR1 SGHRS, CDR2 YFSETQ. CDR3 nucleotides: TGCGCCAGCAGCTTGAGCGGGAGAGGGGGATACGAGCAGTACTTC. Protein sequence: CASSLSGRGGYEQYF.

This rearrangement joins TRBV4-1 to TRBJ1-5; 8 bases are a match to TRBD1. The V segment lost 1 base and the J segment 6 bases; nucleotides outside the gene matches: 8. This CDR3 is 16 amino acids long. The germline V gene has CDR1 MGHRA and CDR2 YSYEKL. CDR3 amino acids: CASSQGGPGGGQPQHF. The CDR3 DNA reads TGCGCCAGCAGCCAAGGAGGCCCAGGGGGCGGTCAGCCCCAGCATTTT.

This sequence joins TRBV6-1 and TRBJ1-2, with a tentative D call TRBD1 (5 bases). The V end lost 0 bases, the J end lost 4 bases, and 12 bases lay between the germline ends. The CDR3 length is 15 residues. Germline V gene lookup returns CDR1 MNHNS and CDR2 SASEGT. The CDR3 nucleotides are TGTGCCAGCAGTGAAGCTACCGGGGGGGGCTATGGCTACACCTTC. Protein sequence: CASSEATGGGYGYTF.

The J gene is TRBJ2-3, the V gene TRBV5-6; 9 positions match TRBD2. The CDR3 totals 16 residues. The V and J ends lost 0 bases and 4 bases, in that order; junction bases with no gene match: 6. Germline V gene sequence: CDR1 SGHDT, CDR2 YYEEEE. The CDR3, as DNA: TGTGCCAGCAGCTTGGCTGGCGGGAGGGCCGCAGATACGCAGTATTTT. Its translation: CASSLAGGRAADTQYF.

V usage is TRBV25-1 and J usage is TRBJ1-1; D is unclear. Trimming pared 5 bases from V and 1 base from J, leaving 11 bases between. This CDR3 is 14 amino acids long. Germline values: CDR1 MGHDK, CDR2 SYGVNS. The CDR3 region has the DNA TGTGCCAGCAGTTGGCAGGCCGAGAACACTGAAGCTTTCTTT. This encodes CASSWQAENTEAFF. The variable domain in full, with the rest retrieved from reference TRBV25-1 and TRBJ1-1, is EADIYQTPRYLVIGTGKKITLECSQTMGHDKMYWYQQDPGMELHLIHYSYGVNSTEKGDLSSESTVSRIRTEHFPLTLESARPSHTSQYLCASSWQAENTEAFFGQGTRLTVV.

This clone was found once. The V and J genes are TRBV27 and TRBJ1-2; 11 nucleotides align to TRBD1. Germline V gives CDR1 MNHEY, CDR2 SMNVEV (reference sequence). The CDR3 spans 19 residues. J was trimmed by 5 bases and V by 3 bases; bases with no gene match: 17. The CDR3 DNA reads as TGTGCCAGCAGTTTTATGGTCGGACAGGGGGCCTTTCTAGCGTATGGCTACACCTTC. Amino acids: CASSFMVGQGAFLAYGYTF.

The chain uses TRBV5-1 and TRBJ2-7, with TRBD1 as a possible D gene (6 bases). Germline V CDR1 and CDR2: SGHRS, YFSETQ. Trimming took 0 bases from V and 1 from J, leaving 8 bases between them. The length of the CDR3 is 14 residues. The CDR3 spells CASSLVDRSYEQYF. For the CDR3, the DNA is TGCGCCAGCAGCTTGGTTGACAGGTCCTACGAGCAGTACTTC.